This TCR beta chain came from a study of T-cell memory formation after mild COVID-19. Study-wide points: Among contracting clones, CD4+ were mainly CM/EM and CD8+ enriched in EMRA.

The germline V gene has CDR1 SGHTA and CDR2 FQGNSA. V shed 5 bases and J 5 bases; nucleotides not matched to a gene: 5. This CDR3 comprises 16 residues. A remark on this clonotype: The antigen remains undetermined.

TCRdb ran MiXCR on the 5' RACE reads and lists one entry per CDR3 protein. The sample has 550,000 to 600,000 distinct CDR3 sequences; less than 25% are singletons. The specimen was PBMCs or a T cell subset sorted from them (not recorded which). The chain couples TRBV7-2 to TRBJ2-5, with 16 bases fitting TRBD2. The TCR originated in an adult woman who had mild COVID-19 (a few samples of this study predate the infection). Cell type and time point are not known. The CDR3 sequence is CASSRGLAGGLETQYF. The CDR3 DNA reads TGTGCCAGCAGCCGGGGACTAGCGGGAGGGCTGGAGACCCAGTACTTC. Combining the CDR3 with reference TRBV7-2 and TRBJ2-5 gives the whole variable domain GAGVSQSPSNKVTEKGKDVELRCDPISGHTALYWYRQSLGQGLEFLIYFQGNSAPDKSGLPSDRFSAERTGGSVSTLTIQRTQQEDSAVYLCASSRGLAGGLETQYFGPGTRLLVL.